These T cell receptor beta chains were read from a single sample in a study of blood T cells in healthy people across ages. TCRdb passed the 5' RACE reads through MiXCR, listing each CDR3 protein once. The sample holds roughly 1,300,000 distinct CDR3 sequences, 59% seen once. Sequenced input: blood. These receptors were collected from a man aged 18 to 29 in good health. Both conserved end residues are part of each CDR3. The order of the fields is clone size, V gene, J gene, D gene, CDR3 protein, CDR3 DNA. A D gene is named only where the DNA matches it firmly. Not all rows give a size; the values are once, few, many and, for expanded clones, a class.

few	TRBV6-2/TRBV6-3	TRBJ1-1	-	CASSWTALNTEAFF	TGTGCCAGCAGTTGGACAGCTTTGAACACTGAAGCTTTCTTT
-	TRBV20-1	TRBJ2-5	-	CSAAAAGETQYF	TGCAGTGCCGCGGCAGCGGGAGAGACCCAGTACTTC
few	TRBV7-2	TRBJ2-1	-	CASSPIGAPDEQFF	TGTGCCAGCAGCCCTATCGGGGCGCCCGATGAGCAGTTCTTC
-	TRBV5-1	TRBJ2-1	-	CASTDPGLAFDEQFF	TGCGCCAGCACCGACCCGGGGCTAGCTTTCGATGAGCAGTTCTTC
-	TRBV20-1	TRBJ2-4	-	CSAGPRGLAKNIQYF	TGCAGTGCTGGGCCGAGAGGCCTAGCCAAAAACATTCAGTACTTC
-	TRBV4-1	TRBJ2-3	TRBD2	CASSQRLAGANTDTQYF	TGCGCCAGCAGCCAGAGACTAGCGGGGGCGAACACAGATACGCAGTATTTT
few	TRBV29-1	TRBJ2-7	TRBD1	CSVEGADRGTNGSYEQYF	TGCAGCGTTGAAGGGGCCGACAGGGGAACTAACGGTAGCTACGAGCAGTACTTC
-	TRBV4-2	TRBJ2-7	-	CANSQEEGTYLAEQYF	TGTGCCAACAGCCAAGAAGAAGGGACCTATCTTGCCGAGCAGTACTTC
-	TRBV27	TRBJ2-3	TRBD2	CASRGTSGGYTQYF	TGTGCCAGCAGAGGGACTAGCGGGGGTTATACGCAGTATTTT
-	TRBV6-1	TRBJ2-5	-	CASSENTVETQYF	TGTGCCAGCAGTGAGAACACTGTGGAGACCCAGTACTTC
-	TRBV4-2	TRBJ2-7	TRBD1	CASSQAGGTGTYEQYF	TGTGCCAGCAGCCAAGCCGGGGGGACAGGGACCTACGAGCAGTACTTC
few	TRBV29-1	TRBJ2-7	-	CSVTNRETYEQYF	TGCAGCGTCACTAACAGGGAAACCTACGAGCAGTACTTC
few	TRBV7-9	TRBJ2-7	TRBD2	CASGIAGGYEQYF	TGTGCCAGCGGTATAGCGGGGGGTTACGAGCAGTACTTC
-	TRBV20-1	TRBJ2-1	-	CSAIRGGGGNEQFF	TGCAGTGCTATCAGGGGGGGAGGGGGGAATGAGCAGTTCTTC
-	TRBV20-1	TRBJ1-2	TRBD1	CSARGTGGNPNHNYGYTF	TGCAGTGCTAGAGGCACAGGGGGTAATCCAAACCATAACTATGGCTACACCTTC
-	TRBV6-5	TRBJ1-5	-	CASSSVVGAGNQPQHF	TGTGCCAGCAGTTCCGTCGTGGGGGCGGGCAATCAGCCCCAGCATTTT
few	TRBV5-5	TRBJ2-4	TRBD1	CASSSLRQGLTKNIQYF	TGTGCCAGCAGCTCCCTTCGACAGGGTTTAACCAAAAACATTCAGTACTTC
-	TRBV28	TRBJ2-5	TRBD1	CASSSGGTGVDEQYF	TGTGCCAGCAGTTCTGGGGGGACAGGGGTTGATGAGCAGTACTTC
-	TRBV7-9	TRBJ2-1	TRBD2	CASSLVGGERIYNEQFF	TGTGCCAGCAGCTTAGTTGGGGGGGAGCGCATCTACAATGAGCAGTTCTTC
few	TRBV29-1	TRBJ1-2	TRBD1	CSVVPGQINYGYTF	TGCAGCGTCGTACCGGGACAGATAAACTATGGCTACACCTTC
-	TRBV6-5	TRBJ1-2	-	CASSYSSGNPYGYTF	TGTGCCAGCAGTTACTCGAGCGGGAACCCTTATGGCTACACCTTC
-	TRBV12-3/TRBV12-4	TRBJ2-5	TRBD1	CASSRDRGHETQYF	TGTGCCAGCAGTCGGGACAGGGGGCATGAGACCCAGTACTTC
few	TRBV5-1	TRBJ2-1	TRBD2	CASSLALSGSYNEQFF	TGCGCCAGCAGCTTGGCTCTTAGCGGGAGCTACAATGAGCAGTTCTTC
-	TRBV4-1	TRBJ2-1	-	CASSQRTDEQFF	TGCGCCAGCAGCCAAAGGACAGACGAGCAGTTCTTC
-	TRBV29-1	TRBJ2-7	TRBD2	CSVEKGGSTEQYF	TGCAGCGTTGAAAAGGGAGGGAGTACCGAGCAGTACTTC
-	TRBV20-1	TRBJ1-1	-	CRASPYDWGGTEAFF	TGCAGGGCATCGCCGTATGACTGGGGGGGAACTGAAGCTTTCTTT
-	TRBV12-3/TRBV12-4	TRBJ2-7	-	CASSLGGFHEQYF	TGTGCCAGCAGTTTGGGAGGTTTCCATGAGCAGTACTTC
many	TRBV7-2	TRBJ1-4	-	CASSPGEKLFF	TGTGCCAGCAGCCCCGGTGAAAAACTGTTTTTT
-	TRBV7-2	TRBJ2-5	TRBD2	CASSPTSGGRETQYF	TGTGCCAGCAGCCCCACTAGCGGGGGCAGGGAGACCCAGTACTTC
-	TRBV4-1	TRBJ2-7	TRBD1	CASSQGTGGLEQYF	TGCGCCAGCAGCCAAGGGACAGGGGGCCTCGAGCAGTACTTC
-	TRBV3-1	TRBJ2-3	-	CASSQDRGASDTQYF	TGTGCCAGCAGCCAAGACAGGGGGGCTTCAGATACGCAGTATTTT
-	TRBV6-5	TRBJ2-7	-	CASKRGNYEQYF	TGTGCCAGCAAACGGGGAAACTACGAGCAGTACTTC
few	TRBV15	TRBJ2-1	-	CATSRVRNEQFF	TGTGCCACCAGCAGAGTTAGGAATGAGCAGTTCTTC
-	TRBV12-3/TRBV12-4	TRBJ1-1	-	CASSINLAFF	TGTGCCAGCAGCATTAATTTGGCTTTCTTT
-	TRBV10-3	TRBJ1-1	TRBD1	CAISESGRQGFTEAFF	TGTGCCATCAGTGAGTCGGGGAGACAGGGGTTCACTGAAGCTTTCTTT
-	TRBV9	TRBJ2-2	TRBD2	CASSGGLARDGELFF	TGTGCCAGCAGCGGAGGACTAGCGAGGGACGGGGAGCTGTTTTTT
-	TRBV6-5	TRBJ2-1	TRBD2	CASSLSGGPRNEQFF	TGTGCCAGCAGCCTGAGCGGGGGGCCTAGGAATGAGCAGTTCTTC
-	TRBV5-8	TRBJ1-1	TRBD1	CASSWGQVEAFF	TGTGCCAGCAGCTGGGGACAGGTTGAAGCTTTCTTT
-	TRBV29-1	TRBJ2-7	-	CSVESDSEDYEQYF	TGCAGCGTTGAATCGGACAGCGAGGACTACGAGCAGTACTTC
-	TRBV7-9	TRBJ1-2	TRBD1	CASSVGGTGTGYTF	TGTGCCAGCAGCGTAGGCGGGACAGGGACCGGCTACACCTTC
-	TRBV20-1	TRBJ1-1	-	CSAQDNIKNTEAFF	TGCAGTGCTCAAGACAACATTAAGAACACTGAAGCTTTCTTT
few	TRBV5-1	TRBJ2-1	TRBD2	CASYYGGVYNEQFF	TGCGCCAGTTATTACGGGGGGGTTTACAATGAGCAGTTCTTC